Reported below is one T cell receptor beta chain. The data originate from a study of blood T cell repertoires in COVID-19. Background on the study: Acute and convalescent COVID-19 samples came from the United States, Italy and Spain. T cells, B-cell-depleted T cells, or PBMCs supplied cDNA or gDNA.

The authors' processing: Amplification with reference gene primers provided the estimates of nucleated cell counts. Method: immunoSEQ multiplex PCR; TCRdb's copy keeps in-frame clones and lacks some. V and J calls and clone size are as listed in that table; D and trimming were resolved from the DNA. The repertoire has tens of thousands of clones, about 80% of them found once; the top ten carry more than 4%. This CDR3 has 14 residues. The germline gives CDR1 MNHEY, CDR2 SVGAGI. V lost 2 bases to trimming and J lost 6 bases, with 13 bases between them. The clonotype originates from a woman aged 70-85 years with acute or convalescent COVID-19. The sequencing input was peripheral blood. V gene TRBV6-5 combines with J gene TRBJ1-1; D gene ambiguous. CDR3 in amino acids: CASSYGGGRAEAFF. Written as DNA, the CDR3 is TGTGCCAGCAGTTACGGTGGAGGGCGGGCTGAAGCTTTCTTT.